Listed below are T cell receptor beta chains from one sample, sequenced in a study of blood T cell repertoires in COVID-19. Clones were read by immunoSEQ multiplex PCR, and TCRdb kept only the in-frame ones, dropping some. Of about 360,000 clones in the sample, 70% to 90% were seen once. The sequenced material came from peripheral blood. These TCRs come from a human donor in a cohort sampled during active COVID-19. Both conserved end residues are part of each CDR3. The D gene is left open where the match is weak. Clone sizes are given selectively: once, few, many, or a class where the clone is expanded.

clone size | J gene | D gene | V gene | CDR3 protein | CDR3 DNA
- | TRBJ2-3 | TRBD1 | TRBV15 | CATSTRTGVADTQYF | TGTGCCACCAGCACCCGGACAGGGGTGGCAGATACGCAGTATTTT
once | TRBJ2-1 | TRBD1 | TRBV5-5 | CASSSIDRDRGYNEQFF | TGTGCCAGCAGCTCCATTGACCGGGACAGGGGCTACAATGAGCAGTTCTTC
few | TRBJ2-1 | TRBD1 | TRBV2 | CASRGTGGKRFF | TGTGCCAGCAGAGGTACAGGGGGGAAGAGGTTCTTC
- | TRBJ1-1 | - | TRBV30 | CAWTVTENTEAFF | TGTGCCTGGACTGTTACAGAGAACACTGAAGCTTTCTTT
- | TRBJ2-7 | - | TRBV28 | CASSFIHLYEQYF | TGTGCCAGTTCTTTCATCCACCTATACGAGCAGTACTTC
few | TRBJ2-3 | TRBD1 | TRBV19 | CASSSPGTEVNTDTQYF | TGTGCCAGTAGTTCCCCCGGGACAGAGGTTAACACAGATACGCAGTATTTT
few | TRBJ2-5 | TRBD1 | TRBV7-9 | CASSFPGGSIETQYF | TGTGCCAGCAGCTTCCCAGGGGGCTCTATCGAGACCCAGTACTTC
- | TRBJ1-2 | TRBD1 | TRBV6-5 | CASSYSGQGASGYTF | TGTGCCAGCAGTTACTCGGGACAGGGGGCGAGTGGCTACACCTTC
- | TRBJ1-2 | - | TRBV5-6 | CASQTPGSGYTF | TGTGCCAGCCAAACTCCAGGGTCCGGCTACACCTTC
- | TRBJ2-5 | TRBD2 | TRBV19 | CASSRRGAMQETQYF | TGTGCCAGTAGTAGGCGGGGGGCAATGCAAGAGACCCAGTACTTC
- | TRBJ2-1 | TRBD2 | TRBV4-1 | CASSQENLRGRAHYYNEQFF | TGCGCCAGCAGCCAAGAGAACCTCCGCGGGAGGGCCCACTACTACAATGAGCAGTTCTTC
- | TRBJ2-3 | - | TRBV24-1 | CATSPGGFTDTQYF | TGTGCCACCTCCCCAGGGGGGTTTACAGATACGCAGTATTTT
many | TRBJ2-3 | TRBD2 | TRBV11-3 | CASSLGVQRDADTQYF | TGTGCCAGCAGCTTAGGAGTACAGCGGGATGCAGATACGCAGTATTTT
- | TRBJ2-7 | - | TRBV28 | CASKLQGSYEQYF | TGTGCCAGCAAATTGCAGGGGAGCTACGAGCAGTACTTC
- | TRBJ1-1 | - | TRBV14 | CASSQGGGVTEAFF | TGTGCCAGCAGCCAAGGCGGGGGGGTGACTGAAGCTTTCTTT
- | TRBJ2-7 | - | TRBV3-1/TRBV3-2 | CASSQDSYEQYF | TGTGCCAGCAGCCAGGACAGCTACGAGCAGTACTTC
- | TRBJ2-7 | TRBD2 | TRBV4-1 | CASSQAGGLTYEQYF | TGCGCCAGCAGCCAGGCGGGAGGGTTGACCTACGAGCAGTACTTC
- | TRBJ2-7 | TRBD1 | TRBV19 | CASSTQYETGTEQYF | TGTGCCAGTAGTACCCAATACGAGACAGGGACCGAGCAGTACTTC
- | TRBJ1-1 | - | TRBV20-1 | CSASLAGSEAFF | TGCAGTGCTAGTTTGGCCGGGAGTGAAGCTTTCTTT
- | TRBJ2-2 | - | TRBV12-3/TRBV12-4 | CASSLSGTVVF | TGTGCCAGCAGTTTATCCGGGACTGTCGTTTTT
- | TRBJ1-1 | - | TRBV18 | CASSPRGAGDTEAFF | TGTGCCAGCTCACCACGAGGGGCAGGGGACACTGAAGCTTTCTTT
- | TRBJ2-3 | - | TRBV15 | CATNHGADTQYF | TGTGCCACCAATCACGGGGCAGATACGCAGTATTTT